These 8 T cell receptor beta chains came from one sample sequenced in a study of shared clonotypes between healthy human individuals. Some clones are missing from TCRdb's copy, which holds only in-frame ones; the method was immunoSEQ multiplex PCR. The repertoire consists of approximately 720,000 clones, with about 91% occurring once and the leading ten covering approximately 25%. The naive CD8 fraction comprised CD45RO-negative cells positively selected for CCR7 and excluded terminally differentiated effector memory CD45RA+ cells. The specimen was naive CD8+ T cells sorted from blood. These receptors were collected from a young man in good health.

J is TRBJ2-7 and V is TRBV27; D tentatively reads TRBD1 or TRBD2 (5 bases each). Germline assignment: CDR1 MNHEY and CDR2 SMNVEV (reference sequence). This CDR3 spans 14 amino acids. The ends were cut back, 6 bases at V and 3 bases at J, with 15 bases in the middle. The CDR3 sequence is CASSAEGPHYEQYF. CDR3 bases: TGTGCCAGCAGCGCTGAGGGGCCGCACTACGAGCAGTACTTC.

This clone has only a few counts. Here the CDR3 DNA reads TGCGCCAGCGATACAGGGGGCGCAGACTACACCTTC. Translated, it gives CASDTGGADYTF. The V call is TRBV5-1, the J call TRBJ1-2, with TRBD1 matching 9 bases. V trimming: 7 bases; J trimming: 10 bases; junction bases outside the gene matches: 8. The CDR3 extends over 12 amino acids. Germline assignment: CDR1 SGHRS and CDR2 YFSETQ. Variable domain in full (rest from reference TRBV5-1 and TRBJ1-2): KAGVTQTPRYLIKTRGQQVTLSCSPISGHRSVSWYQQTPGQGLQFLFEYFSETQRNKGNFPGRFSGRQFSNSRSEMNVSTLELGDSALYLCASDTGGADYTFGSGTRLTVV.

The chain has TRBV27 and TRBJ2-1; TRBD1 aligns across 7 bases. The CDR3 spans 16 residues. CDR1 and CDR2 from the germline V gene are MNHEY and SMNVEV (reference sequence). Trimming removed 1 base from V and 6 bases from J; junction bases left unmatched: 9. This chain's CDR3 is CASSLLDGTAANEQFF. In nucleotides, the CDR3 is TGTGCCAGCAGTTTATTGGATGGGACAGCGGCCAATGAGCAGTTCTTC.

This clone has more than one count but fewer than ten. The chain employs TRBV6-5 and TRBJ2-5, with D unresolved. Germline CDR1 reads MNHEY; CDR2 reads SVGAGI. CDR3 length equals 13 residues. The V gene lost 5 bases and the J gene lost 0 bases, with 7 bases spanning the gap. CDR3 in amino acids: CASSLQYQETQYF. CDR3 nucleotide sequence: TGTGCCAGCAGTCTACAGTACCAAGAGACCCAGTACTTC.

This CDR3 is CASSFRGFEKLFF. The CDR3 DNA reads TGTGCCAGCAGCTTCAGGGGATTTGAAAAACTGTTTTTT. The V and J genes are TRBV11-2 and TRBJ1-4; tentatively, D is TRBD1 (6 bases). Trimming removed 3 bases from V and 7 bases from J, with 9 bases in between. From germline, CDR1 is SGHAT and CDR2 FQNNGV. The length of the CDR3 is 13 residues.

CDR3 sequence: CASSHDLGGEQYF. The CDR3 DNA is TGTGCCAGCAGCCATGATCTAGGGGGCGAGCAGTACTTC. This chain connects TRBV4-2 to TRBJ2-7; D is perhaps TRBD1 (6 bases). Between the trimmed V and J ends, which lost 3 bases and 6 bases, there was a span of 12 bases. Germline-derived CDR1 and CDR2 are LGHNA and YNFKEQ. The CDR3 covers 13 residues.

The V and J genes are TRBV10-3 and TRBJ2-7, with TRBD1 identical over 10 bases. The V gene's germline CDR1 is ENHRY and CDR2 SYGVKD. V shed 0 bases and J 6 bases; nucleotides not matched to a gene: 14. The CDR3 contains 18 residues. CDR3 sequence: CAISESDRGKAPALEQYF. The CDR3 nucleotides are TGTGCCATCAGTGAGTCGGACAGGGGGAAGGCTCCTGCCCTCGAGCAGTACTTC.

Concerning this clone itself: The same CDR3 arises from other DNA sequences in this sample as well. The V gene is TRBV2, the J gene TRBJ2-7; 13 positions agree with TRBD2. This CDR3 contains 14 residues. Germline V gives CDR1 SNHLY, CDR2 FYNNEI. J gave up 4 bases and V 3 bases, and 0 bases lay outside the gene matches. CDR3 nucleotides: TGTGCCAGCAGTGAGACTAGCGGGAGGTACGAGCAGTACTTC. Protein: CASSETSGRYEQYF.